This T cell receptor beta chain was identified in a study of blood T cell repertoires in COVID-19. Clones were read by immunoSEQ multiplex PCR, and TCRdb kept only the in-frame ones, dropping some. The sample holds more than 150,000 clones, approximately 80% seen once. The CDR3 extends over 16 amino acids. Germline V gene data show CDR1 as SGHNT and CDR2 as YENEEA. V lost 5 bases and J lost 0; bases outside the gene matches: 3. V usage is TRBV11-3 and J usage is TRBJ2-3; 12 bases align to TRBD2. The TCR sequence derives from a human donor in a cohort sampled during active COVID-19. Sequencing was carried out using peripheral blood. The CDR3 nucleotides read TGTGCCAGCAGCGCCGGGACTAGCGGGAGCACAGATACGCAGTATTTT. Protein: CASSAGTSGSTDTQYF.